These 29 T cell receptor beta chains were sequenced from one sample in a study of blood T cell repertoires in COVID-19. Method: immunoSEQ multiplex PCR; TCRdb's copy keeps in-frame clones and lacks some. In the table there are 150,000 to 200,000 clones, roughly four fifths of which are singletons. Input material: peripheral blood. These receptors all stem from a human donor in a cohort sampled during active COVID-19.

V gene TRBV19 combines with J gene TRBJ2-7; tentative D call: TRBD2 (5 bases). Germline V gene data show CDR1 as LNHDA and CDR2 as SQIVND (reference sequence). The CDR3 spans 12 residues. Trimming removed 4 bases at V and 5 bases at J, with 9 bases between. The CDR3 DNA sequence: TGTGCCAGTAGTAACGGAGGAGACGAGCAGTACTTC. Translated, it gives CASSNGGDEQYF.

The V gene is TRBV9, the J gene TRBJ2-6; TRBD1 might be the D (6 bases). Trimming took off 1 base at V and 5 bases at J, with 13 bases between the two ends. The length of the CDR3 is 16 residues. Germline V lookup: CDR1 SGDLS, CDR2 YYNGEE. DNA of the CDR3: TGTGCCAGCAGCGTACCCAAGGGGGAAAGGGCCAACGTCCTGACTTTC. Encoded protein: CASSVPKGERANVLTF. Complete variable domain (other parts from reference TRBV9 and TRBJ2-6): DSGVTQTPKHLITATGQRVTLRCSPRSGDLSVYWYQQSLDQGLQFLIQYYNGEERAKGNILERFSAQQFPDLHSELNLSSLELGDSALYFCASSVPKGERANVLTFGAGSRLTVL.

The rearrangement uses TRBV5-1 and TRBJ2-2; no clear D gene. CDR3 length equals 13 residues. The V end was cut by 4 bases, the J end by 5 bases, with 9 bases between. CDR1 is SGHRS, CDR2 YFSETQ, per germline. CDR3 bases: TGCGCCAGCAGCGCAAGAGTTACCGGGGAGCTGTTTTTT. As protein: CASSARVTGELFF.

The chain joins TRBV9 to TRBJ2-7, with 9 positions matching TRBD2. The CDR3 is 15 residues long. The V gene's germline CDR1 is SGDLS and CDR2 YYNGEE. V lost 3 bases to trimming and J lost 6 bases; unmatched junction nucleotides: 10. The CDR3 spells CASSGGGAGGSEQYF. CDR3 nucleotides: TGTGCCAGCAGCGGAGGCGGCGCGGGGGGGTCCGAGCAGTACTTC.

This chain links TRBV4-1 with TRBJ2-7, with TRBD1 identical over 11 bases. The germline CDR1 and CDR2 sequences are MGHRA and YSYEKL. V dropped 4 bases and J dropped 6; count of bases not matched to a gene: 5. The CDR3 spans 14 residues. In nucleotides, the CDR3 is TGCGCCAGCAGCCGAGGACAGGGGGCGGCCGAGCAGTACTTC. Translated: CASSRGQGAAEQYF.

The chain couples TRBV9 to TRBJ2-2, with 7 nucleotides matching TRBD2. The germline gives CDR1 SGDLS, CDR2 YYNGEE. The CDR3 length is 15 residues. V shed 5 bases and J 4 bases; nucleotides not matched to a gene: 8. Written as DNA, the CDR3 is TGTGCCAGCAGGGCCCACGGCGGGAGCACCGGGGAGCTGTTTTTT. Protein: CASRAHGGSTGELFF.

This chain links TRBV6-6 with TRBJ1-5, with D perhaps matching TRBD1 (6 bases). Germline CDR1 and CDR2: MNHNY and SVGAGI (reference sequence). This CDR3 is built from 14 residues. V was cut by 11 bases and J by 5 bases, with 19 bases left in between. The CDR3 region has the DNA TGTGCCGGCCCCTCAGGGGCCGAGGATCAGCCCCAGCATTTT. It translates to CAGPSGAEDQPQHF.

V is TRBV9 and J is TRBJ1-2; 8 bases line up with TRBD1. V trimming: 3 bases; J trimming: 6 bases; junction bases outside the gene matches: 1. The CDR3 extends over 12 amino acids. The V gene's germline CDR1 is SGDLS and CDR2 YYNGEE. CDR3 protein: CASSAGQDGYTF. Written as DNA, the CDR3 is TGTGCCAGCAGCGCGGGACAGGATGGCTACACCTTC.

The rearrangement uses TRBV12-5 and TRBJ1-3; 10 bases are shared with TRBD1. The trim removed 0 bases at V and 0 bases at J, leaving 11 bases unmatched. This CDR3 region has 20 residues. Germline V CDR1 and CDR2: LGHNT, FRNRAP. The chain's CDR3 is CASGLVPGTGVHYSGNTIYF. Written as DNA, the CDR3 is TGTGCTAGTGGTTTGGTACCCGGGACAGGGGTCCATTACTCTGGAAACACCATATATTTT.

The V and J genes are TRBV24-1 and TRBJ2-1, with TRBD1 matching 7 bases. CDR1 and CDR2 (germline): KGHDR, SFDVKD. The CDR3 has 12 residues. V lost 5 bases and J lost 10; bases outside the gene matches: 4. CDR3 in amino acids: CATSGTGPEQFF. Here the CDR3 DNA reads TGTGCCACCAGTGGGACAGGTCCGGAGCAGTTCTTC.

This clone was observed a few times. The rearrangement links TRBV5-1 to TRBJ2-7; 11 bases match TRBD1. J was trimmed by 5 bases and V by 8 bases; bases with no gene match: 6. The CDR3 length is 13 residues. Germline V gives CDR1 SGHRS, CDR2 YFSETQ. The CDR3, as DNA: TGCGCCAGTTCGGACAGGGGGCCCAACGAGCAGTACTTC. This translates into CASSDRGPNEQYF.

The chain carries TRBV11-2 and TRBJ1-2, with D perhaps matching TRBD1 (6 bases). V was shortened by 2 bases and J by 8 bases, with 24 bases between the two germline ends. Germline V gene sequence: CDR1 SGHAT, CDR2 FQNNGV. The length of the CDR3 is 17 residues. The CDR3: CASSLMRGAQGSWGYTF. For the CDR3, the DNA is TGTGCCAGCAGCTTAATGCGGGGGGCGCAAGGATCGTGGGGCTACACCTTC.

The chain employs TRBV19 and TRBJ1-1; 7 bases align to TRBD1. Germline CDR1 reads LNHDA; CDR2 reads SQIVND (reference sequence). The CDR3 length is 15 residues. V gave up 3 bases and J gave up 6 bases; unmatched junction bases: 10. CDR3 sequence (DNA): TGTGCCAGTAGTATGAGGACAGGAGGGGTCTCTGAAGCTTTCTTT. Residues: CASSMRTGGVSEAFF.

This clone has just a few counts. This rearrangement joins TRBV5-1 to TRBJ2-3; 12 bases line up with TRBD2. The germline CDR1 and CDR2 sequences are SGHRS and YFSETQ. The CDR3 is made up of 16 amino acids. The V and J ends lost 2 bases and 6 bases, in that order; junction bases with no gene match: 7. The CDR3 loop reads CASSLGLAGPLDTQYF. In DNA form, the CDR3 reads TGCGCCAGCAGCTTAGGACTAGCGGGGCCCTTGGATACGCAGTATTTT.

V and J are TRBV9 and TRBJ1-1; a weak D match, TRBD1 (5 bases). Germline values: CDR1 SGDLS, CDR2 YYNGEE. The CDR3 contains 15 residues. The V end lost 0 bases, the J end lost 2 bases, and 11 bases lay between the germline ends. In DNA form, the CDR3 reads TGTGCCAGCAGCGTAGAAGGGGCGGGAAACACTGAAGCTTTCTTT. Its translation: CASSVEGAGNTEAFF. Combining the CDR3 with reference TRBV9 and TRBJ1-1 gives the whole variable domain DSGVTQTPKHLITATGQRVTLRCSPRSGDLSVYWYQQSLDQGLQFLIQYYNGEERAKGNILERFSAQQFPDLHSELNLSSLELGDSALYFCASSVEGAGNTEAFFGQGTRLTVV.

This rearrangement joins TRBV7-9 to TRBJ2-7; 11 positions match TRBD2. V lost 1 base, J lost 4 bases, and 6 bases stayed unmatched. The CDR3 sequence is 16 residues long. Germline CDR1 is SEHNR and CDR2 is FQNEAQ (reference sequence). The CDR3 sequence is CASSLETSGEWYEQYF. DNA of the CDR3: TGTGCCAGCAGCTTAGAGACTAGCGGGGAGTGGTACGAGCAGTACTTC.

The chain has TRBV3-1 (or the pseudogene TRBV3-2) and TRBJ1-2; D unclear. Looked up from germline, CDR1 is LGHDT and CDR2 is YNNKEL (reference sequence). CDR3 length: 15 amino acids. The V end was cut by 2 bases, the J end by 4 bases, with 14 bases between. CDR3 sequence: CASSQQEGSFYGYTF. DNA of the CDR3: TGTGCCAGCAGCCAACAAGAGGGATCCTTCTATGGCTACACCTTC.

The V and J genes are TRBV12-3 or TRBV12-4 and TRBJ2-5; D is undetermined. The CDR3 runs to 11 residues. Trimming took off 2 bases at V and 4 bases at J, with 2 bases between the two ends. For the CDR3, the DNA is TGTGCCAGCAGTTTACTAGAGACCCAGTACTTC. This sequence encodes CASSLLETQYF.

The rearrangement uses TRBV6-5 and TRBJ1-1, with D hard to call. In germline, CDR1 is MNHEY, CDR2 SVGAGI. CDR3 length equals 14 residues. The V gene lost 3 bases and the J gene lost 1 base, with 9 bases spanning the gap. The chain's CDR3 is CASSYPDPNTEAFF. As DNA, the CDR3 is TGTGCCAGCAGTTATCCAGATCCGAACACTGAAGCTTTCTTT.

The rearrangement uses TRBV25-1 and TRBJ2-7; D is ambiguous. CDR3 length equals 13 residues. V lost 5 bases and J lost 0, with 8 bases in between. Germline lookup yields CDR1 MGHDK and CDR2 SYGVNS. In DNA, the CDR3 is TGTGCCAGCAGTCCCCCCAGCTCCTACGAGCAGTACTTC. Its protein is CASSPPSSYEQYF.

This clone occurred once. This chain joins TRBV3-1 (or the pseudogene TRBV3-2) and TRBJ2-1; D is ambiguous. CDR3 size: 13 residues. Trimming stripped 3 bases from V and 3 bases from J, with 6 bases between. CDR1 is LGHDT and CDR2 is YNNKEL in the germline V gene (reference sequence). DNA of the CDR3: TGTGCCAGCAGCCAGGCCAACTACAATGAGCAGTTCTTC. Amino acid sequence: CASSQANYNEQFF.

The CDR3 DNA sequence: TGTGCCAGCAGTTACTCCTCCGGGAAGATCGTATATGGCTACACCTTC. This translates into CASSYSSGKIVYGYTF. V is TRBV6-5 and J is TRBJ1-2; D remains unclear. The germline gives CDR1 MNHEY, CDR2 SVGAGI. The V and J ends lost 0 bases and 5 bases respectively, with 16 bases between them. The CDR3 totals 16 residues.

The rearrangement joins TRBV10-3 to TRBJ1-2; 7 bases are a match to TRBD1. Unmatched junction bases numbered 4, after V lost 9 bases and J lost 3 bases. The length of the CDR3 is 12 residues. Germline lookup yields CDR1 ENHRY and CDR2 SYGVKD. For the CDR3, the DNA is TGTGCCATGCGGGGACAGTACTATGGCTACACCTTC. Translating it yields CAMRGQYYGYTF.

The chain is built from TRBV21-1 and TRBJ1-6. TRBV21-1 is reported as a pseudogene. The CDR3 is 18 amino acids. DNA of the CDR3: TGTGCCAGCAGCCAATACCGGGACCTCAGCGGGTATAATTCACCCCTCCACTTT. This encodes CASSQYRDLSGYNSPLHF.

The rearrangement joins TRBV9 to TRBJ2-1, with TRBD2 as a possible D gene (7 bases). The germline V and J ends were trimmed by 3 bases and 8 bases, with 15 bases remaining between them. CDR3 length: 14 residues. CDR1 and CDR2 (germline): SGDLS, YYNGEE. CDR3 residues: CASSEAGAPDEQFF. In DNA, the CDR3 is TGTGCCAGCAGCGAGGCGGGGGCCCCCGATGAGCAGTTCTTC.

This clone was seen once. This chain connects TRBV2 to TRBJ1-2, with 8 bases aligning to TRBD1. The CDR3 length is 16 residues. CDR1 is SNHLY and CDR2 is FYNNEI in the germline V gene. V trimming: 4 bases; J trimming: 8 bases; junction bases outside the gene matches: 15. CDR3: CASSGGPAGGGMGYTF. The CDR3 DNA reads TGTGCCAGCAGTGGGGGCCCAGCAGGGGGCGGAATGGGCTACACCTTC.

J is TRBJ2-7 and V is TRBV3-1 (or the pseudogene TRBV3-2); D unresolved. Per the germline V gene, CDR1 is LGHDT and CDR2 is YNNKEL (reference sequence). V was trimmed by 4 bases and J by 0 bases, leaving 7 bases between them. This CDR3 is 13 amino acids long. The CDR3 DNA reads TGTGCCAGCAGCCCGCCCAGCTCCTACGAGCAGTACTTC. Translating it yields CASSPPSSYEQYF.

The chain uses TRBV27 and TRBJ2-3, with a possible D match to TRBD1 (5 bases). This CDR3 is 14 amino acids long. The germline V and J ends were trimmed by 6 bases and 3 bases, with 13 bases remaining between them. Looked up from germline, CDR1 is MNHEY and CDR2 is SMNVEV (reference sequence). The CDR3 DNA sequence: TGTGCCAGCAGCCTCCTTCAGGGTACAGATACGCAGTATTTT. Encoded protein: CASSLLQGTDTQYF.

The chain recombines TRBV19 with TRBJ2-1; 10 bases are shared with TRBD1. Looked up from germline, CDR1 is LNHDA and CDR2 is SQIVND (reference sequence). Trimming cost V 5 bases and J 8 bases; bases outside gene matches: 9. The CDR3 sequence is 15 residues long. The CDR3 here is CASSPTGQGNDEQFF. Here the CDR3 DNA reads TGTGCCAGTAGTCCCACGGGACAGGGGAACGATGAGCAGTTCTTC.